This T cell receptor beta chain was captured in a study of long-term antiretroviral therapy in people with HIV. The CDR3 length is 14 residues. V was shortened by 0 bases and J by 4 bases, with 8 bases between the two germline ends. CDR1 SGHRS and CDR2 YFSETQ come from the germline V gene. Runs used v3.0 of the immunoSEQ assay and were done at survey level. Some clones are missing from TCRdb's copy, which holds only in-frame ones; the method was immunoSEQ multiplex PCR. The repertoire has some 28,000 clones, 80% of them found once; the top ten carry about 7.3%. The receptor was derived from a man in his forties with HIV. This chain joins TRBV5-1 and TRBJ2-1, with D maybe TRBD2 (6 bases). Sequences were derived from unsorted PBMCs, sampled 0.3 years after starting antiretroviral therapy. CDR3 protein: CASSLVAGYNEQFF. DNA for the CDR3: TGCGCCAGCAGCTTGGTGGCGGGGTACAATGAGCAGTTCTTC.